This T cell receptor (beta chain) was captured by sequencing in a study of blood T cells in healthy people across ages. Each sample provided at least 5 micrograms of extracted total RNA. Trimming removed 6 bases at V and 8 bases at J, with 20 bases between. Per germline, CDR1 MNHEY and CDR2 SMNVEV (reference sequence). The CDR3 totals 15 residues. Comments on this clonotype: Its antigen is unknown.

Through a sample-barcoded 5' primer and a J-beta primer mix, a second PCR was run for roughly 7 to 11 cycles. Each CDR3 protein gets one entry after TCRdb re-called the 5' RACE reads with MiXCR. This table has 600,000 to 850,000 distinct CDR3 sequences, roughly two fifths appearing once. Notes on the study in general: Diversity estimates drawn from one million T cells were deemed underestimates. TCR beta diversity correlated strongly with naive T cell percentage. Long-lived donors had more naive CD4+ cells and higher diversity than aged donors.

The TCR sequence derives from an older woman in good health. Material: blood. The rearrangement links TRBV27 to TRBJ2-4; a weak D match, TRBD1 (6 bases). CDR3 sequence: CASSPVWTDVDIQYF. In DNA, the CDR3 is TGTGCCAGCAGCCCCGTATGGACAGATGTGGACATTCAGTACTTC.